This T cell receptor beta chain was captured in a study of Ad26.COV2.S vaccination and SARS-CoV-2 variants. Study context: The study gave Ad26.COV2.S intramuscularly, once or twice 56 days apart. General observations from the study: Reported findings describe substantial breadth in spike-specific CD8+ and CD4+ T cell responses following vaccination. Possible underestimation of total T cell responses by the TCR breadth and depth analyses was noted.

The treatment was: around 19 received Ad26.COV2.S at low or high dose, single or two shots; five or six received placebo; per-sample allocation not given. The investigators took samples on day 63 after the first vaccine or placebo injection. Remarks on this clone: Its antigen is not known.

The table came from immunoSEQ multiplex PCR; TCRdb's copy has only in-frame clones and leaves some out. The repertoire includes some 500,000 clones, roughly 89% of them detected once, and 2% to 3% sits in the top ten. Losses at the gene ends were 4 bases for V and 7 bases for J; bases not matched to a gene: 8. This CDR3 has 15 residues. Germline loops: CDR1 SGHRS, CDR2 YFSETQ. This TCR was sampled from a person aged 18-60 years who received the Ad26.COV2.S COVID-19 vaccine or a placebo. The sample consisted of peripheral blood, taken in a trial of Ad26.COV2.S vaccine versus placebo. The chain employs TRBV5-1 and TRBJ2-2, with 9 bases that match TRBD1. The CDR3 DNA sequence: TGCGCCAGCAGCCGGATGGGGACAGGGAACGGGGAGCTGTTTTTT. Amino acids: CASSRMGTGNGELFF.